The 25 T cell receptor beta chains listed next were all sequenced from one sample in a study of beta chain features in type 1 diabetes. Their cognate antigens are unknown. General observations from the study: Among all four CD4+ subsets, Type 1 diabetes patients had TCRB CDR3s that were moderately but significantly shorter.

cDNA synthesis used the whole RNA isolate, giving expressed TCRB sequences. The table came from immunoSEQ multiplex PCR; TCRdb's copy has only in-frame clones and leaves some out. The table records hundreds of thousands of clones, 11% of them present only once. The sequenced sample was naive CD4+ T cells from blood. The receptors come from a man aged 25-45 years with type 1 diabetes.

The rearrangement uses TRBV19 and TRBJ1-4; maybe TRBD1 (5 bases). Trimming stripped 4 bases from V and 0 bases from J, with 18 bases between. Germline V gives CDR1 LNHDA, CDR2 SQIVND (reference sequence). This CDR3 region has 18 residues. The DNA of the CDR3 is TGTGCCAGTAGTACCAAGGGGCCAGGGCTTGCAACTAATGAAAAACTGTTTTTT. Its translation: CASSTKGPGLATNEKLFF.

The CDR3 bases are TGCGCCAGCAGCTTCTCTCGAGCCGGGGGGGCGGAGTCTTGGACAGATACGCAGTATTTT. Translated: CASSFSRAGGAESWTDTQYF. V usage is TRBV4-1 and J usage is TRBJ2-3; 8 nucleotides align to TRBD2. There are 20 residues in the CDR3. J was trimmed by 3 bases and V by 5 bases; bases with no gene match: 22. Germline V gene data show CDR1 as MGHRA and CDR2 as YSYEKL.

A few counts support this clone. V usage is TRBV5-1 and J usage is TRBJ2-2; 7 bases line up with TRBD1. After removal of 8 bases from V and 3 bases from J, the junction contained 10 bases not matched to a gene. This CDR3 comprises 15 residues. Germline CDR1 SGHRS, CDR2 YFSETQ. The CDR3 is CARKRQGTHTGELFF. In DNA, the CDR3 is TGCGCCAGGAAACGACAGGGAACACACACCGGGGAGCTGTTTTTT.

In this sample, this clone turned up a few times. V and J are TRBV6-5 and TRBJ2-3; no clear D. The V and J ends lost 4 bases and 4 bases respectively, with 12 bases between them. Germline V gives CDR1 MNHEY, CDR2 SVGAGI. The CDR3 is 14 amino acids. CDR3 loop: CASSSRPRADTQYF. CDR3 bases: TGTGCCAGCAGTTCCCGCCCTAGAGCAGATACGCAGTATTTT.

This clone turned up a few times. The chain couples TRBV11-2 to TRBJ2-2; unclear D gene. Looked up from germline, CDR1 is SGHAT and CDR2 is FQNNGV. The CDR3 spans 14 residues. V lost 10 bases and J lost 1, with 13 bases in between. CDR3 sequence reads: CATRSAGNTGELFF. As DNA, the CDR3 is TGTGCCACCCGGTCGGCAGGGAACACCGGGGAGCTGTTTTTT.

This clone was seen only a few times. V is TRBV19 and J is TRBJ1-2; D is unclear. Germline V gene data show CDR1 as LNHDA and CDR2 as SQIVND (reference sequence). Trimming stripped 5 bases from V and 5 bases from J, with 12 bases between. The CDR3 runs to 13 residues. As DNA, the CDR3 is TGTGCCAGTAGTGACGACGGAGTTTATGGCTACACCTTC. It yields the protein CASSDDGVYGYTF. The entire variable domain, with the rest obtained from reference TRBV19 and TRBJ1-2, is as follows: DGGITQSPKYLFRKEGQNVTLSCEQNLNHDAMYWYRQDPGQGLRLIYYSQIVNDFQKGDIAEGYSVSREKKESFPLTVTSAQKNPTAFYLCASSDDGVYGYTFGSGTRLTVV.

The V and J genes are TRBV30 and TRBJ2-5; TRBD1 is a possible D gene (6 bases). The V gene's germline CDR1 is GTSNPN and CDR2 SVGIG (reference sequence). V dropped 1 base and J dropped 7 bases, with 22 bases sitting between them. This CDR3 has 16 residues. CDR3 coding DNA: TGTGCCTGGAGTGGAGGGAACAGGGACCCTCGGGGGACCCAGTACTTC. Its protein is CAWSGGNRDPRGTQYF.

The chain carries TRBV6-5 and TRBJ1-6, with D unresolved. The ends were cut back, 2 bases at V and 9 bases at J, with 17 bases in the middle. CDR3 length equals 16 residues. CDR1 MNHEY and CDR2 SVGAGI come from the germline V gene. CDR3 in amino acids: CASSYGRAQRASPLHF. The CDR3 nucleotides are TGTGCCAGCAGTTACGGGAGGGCCCAACGGGCTTCACCCCTCCACTTT.

This clone was found a few times. The chain recombines TRBV11-1 with TRBJ1-1; D gene uncertain. There are 13 residues in the CDR3. Trimming shortened V by 2 bases and J by 0 bases, and 4 bases separated the two germline ends. Germline values: CDR1 SGHAT, CDR2 FQDESV (reference sequence). Here the CDR3 DNA reads TGTGCCAGCAGCTTACTGTTGAACACTGAAGCTTTCTTT. Its protein product is CASSLLLNTEAFF. Complete variable domain (other parts from reference TRBV11-1 and TRBJ1-1): EAEVAQSPRYKITEKSQAVAFWCDPISGHATLYWYRQILGQGPELLVQFQDESVVDDSQLPKDRFSAERLKGVDSTLKIQPAELGDSAMYLCASSLLLNTEAFFGQGTRLTVV.

This clone was picked up a small number of times. The chain carries TRBV28 and TRBJ1-2, with D unresolved. The ends were cut back, 3 bases at V and 2 bases at J, with 7 bases in the middle. The germline gives CDR1 MDHEN, CDR2 SYDVKM. The CDR3 is made up of 13 amino acids. CDR3 in amino acids: CASSLYTNYGYTF. CDR3 nucleotides: TGTGCCAGCAGTTTGTACACCAACTATGGCTACACCTTC.

The chain uses TRBV5-6 and TRBJ1-6; a possible D gene is TRBD1 (6 bases). The V gene's germline CDR1 is SGHDT and CDR2 YYEEEE. V lost 7 bases, J lost 7 bases, and 18 bases lay in between. There are 15 residues in the CDR3. The CDR3 DNA is TGTGCCAGCGGGCTCCTGCGGGGGCTCAATTCACCCCTCCACTTT. This sequence encodes CASGLLRGLNSPLHF.

The gene calls are TRBV6-5 and TRBJ1-4, with a tentative D call TRBD1 (5 bases). This CDR3 region has 13 residues. With 5 bases removed from V and 3 bases from J, the gap between germline ends came to 7 bases. Germline V CDR1 and CDR2: MNHEY, SVGAGI. The CDR3 DNA reads as TGTGCCAGCAGTCGGGGGTCTAATGAAAAACTGTTTTTT. Translation: CASSRGSNEKLFF.

This clone was seen more than once but under ten times. The J gene is TRBJ2-5, the V gene TRBV15, with D hard to call. V was clipped by 0 bases and J by 6 bases, with 8 bases between them. The CDR3 is 13 residues long. Germline V gives CDR1 LNHNV, CDR2 YYDKDF (reference sequence). CDR3 in amino acids: CATSRDSEKTQYF. Written as DNA, the CDR3 is TGTGCCACCAGCAGAGATTCGGAGAAGACCCAGTACTTC.

Concerning this clone: Within the sample, other DNA sequences also encode this same CDR3. CDR3 region: CASSVSGGAYNEQFF. CDR3 nucleotides: TGTGCCAGCAGCGTTAGCGGGGGGGCCTACAATGAGCAGTTCTTC. The chain couples TRBV7-2 to TRBJ2-1, with 11 nucleotides matching TRBD2. V was pared by 5 bases and J by 2 bases, with 2 bases of the junction left unmatched. Looked up from germline, CDR1 is SGHTA and CDR2 is FQGNSA. The CDR3 has 15 amino acids.

This clone has more than one count but fewer than ten. The rearrangement joins TRBV18 to TRBJ1-1; D is undetermined. Germline lookup yields CDR1 KGHSH and CDR2 LQKENI. V lost 0 bases and J lost 2, with 7 bases in between. The CDR3 consists of 14 residues. The CDR3 coding sequence is TGTGCCAGCTCACCACCTAAAGCAAACACTGAAGCTTTCTTT. Encoded protein: CASSPPKANTEAFF.

The V gene is TRBV5-6, the J gene TRBJ1-5; possible D gene TRBD1, 5 bases. The CDR3 length is 13 residues. V gave up 5 bases and J gave up 9 bases, with 15 bases separating them. In germline, CDR1 is SGHDT, CDR2 YYEEEE. CDR3 nucleotide sequence: TGTGCCAGCAGTGGGGGGTTAGGGCGGCCCCAGCATTTT. Amino acids: CASSGGLGRPQHF.

This clone was counted a few times. The chain employs TRBV27 and TRBJ1-1; D unresolved. Trimming pared 3 bases from V and 5 bases from J, leaving 13 bases between. This CDR3 comprises 14 residues. The germline V gene encodes CDR1 MNHEY and CDR2 SMNVEV (reference sequence). The CDR3 region is CASSFVVGRTEAFF. The CDR3 coding sequence is TGTGCCAGCAGTTTCGTGGTGGGGAGGACTGAAGCTTTCTTT.

V and J are TRBV5-1 and TRBJ2-5; tentatively, D is TRBD1 (6 bases). The CDR3 sequence is 13 residues long. Trimming cost V 6 bases and J 1 base, with 10 bases left between them. From germline, CDR1 is SGHRS and CDR2 YFSETQ. This CDR3 reads CASNLGGQETQYF. CDR3 nucleotides: TGCGCCAGCAACCTAGGGGGCCAAGAGACCCAGTACTTC.

CDR3 coding DNA: TGCGCCAGCAGCGACAGGGGCTATGGCTACACCTTC. Encoded protein: CASSDRGYGYTF. The chain employs TRBV10-2 and TRBJ1-2; 8 bases fit TRBD1. This CDR3 is 12 amino acids long. Germline CDR1 and CDR2: WSHSY and SAAADI. V lost 6 bases, J lost 4 bases, and 1 base stayed unmatched.

The CDR3 sequence is CASSLYGTDNSPLHF. The CDR3 DNA is TGTGCCAGCAGCCTATACGGGACAGACAATTCACCCCTCCACTTT. V gene TRBV27 combines with J gene TRBJ1-6; the match to TRBD1 covers 7 bases. Unmatched junction bases numbered 9, after V lost 6 bases and J lost 7 bases. The CDR3 covers 15 residues. Germline V gives CDR1 MNHEY, CDR2 SMNVEV (reference sequence).

A few counts support this clone. J is TRBJ2-3 and V is TRBV28, with a possible D match to TRBD2 (5 bases). This CDR3 contains 15 residues. CDR1 MDHEN and CDR2 SYDVKM come from the germline V gene. V was shortened by 1 base and J by 6 bases, with 14 bases between the two germline ends. CDR3 DNA: TGTGCCAGCAGTTTATACGGTGCCGGGGTCGATACGCAGTATTTT. This codes for CASSLYGAGVDTQYF.

The genes are TRBV27 and TRBJ2-1; tentatively, D is TRBD2 (5 bases). The V end lost 3 bases, the J end lost 0 bases, and 9 bases lay between the germline ends. The germline V gene encodes CDR1 MNHEY and CDR2 SMNVEV (reference sequence). CDR3 size: 15 residues. CDR3 in amino acids: CASSFGEGSYNEQFF. In nucleotides, the CDR3 is TGTGCCAGCAGTTTTGGCGAGGGCTCCTACAATGAGCAGTTCTTC.

The table lists this clone with a few counts. This chain uses TRBV27 with TRBJ1-6; 8 bases map to TRBD1. CDR1 and CDR2 from the germline V gene are MNHEY and SMNVEV (reference sequence). The CDR3 is 17 amino acids. V gave up 7 bases and J gave up 1 base; unmatched junction bases: 9. Here the CDR3 reads CASKGQGRPSYNSPLHF. The CDR3 DNA follows: TGTGCCAGCAAAGGACAGGGCAGGCCGTCCTATAATTCACCCCTCCACTTT.

This clone has just a few counts. The CDR3 DNA reads as TGTGCCAGCTCACCAACAGACAGCGGGGAGCTGTTTTTT. This codes for CASSPTDSGELFF. The rearrangement joins TRBV18 to TRBJ2-2, with D possibly TRBD1 on 5 matching bases. V gave up 2 bases and J gave up 7 bases, with 8 bases separating them. Per the germline V gene, CDR1 is KGHSH and CDR2 is LQKENI. The CDR3 loop spans 13 amino acids.

Of note for this clone: Other DNA sequences within the sample encode an identical CDR3. The chain combines TRBV18 with TRBJ2-3; 7 bases are a match to TRBD2. Unmatched junction bases numbered 5, after V lost 3 bases and J lost 2 bases. This CDR3 is 15 amino acids long. Germline V gene data show CDR1 as KGHSH and CDR2 as LQKENI. The CDR3 DNA sequence: TGTGCCAGCTCACCTCTCGCGGGGGACACAGATACGCAGTATTTT. Its translation: CASSPLAGDTDTQYF.